This T cell receptor (beta chain) was identified in a study of T cells in Graves' hyperthyroidism and ophthalmopathy. The CDR3 covers 14 residues. The V and J ends lost 6 bases and 7 bases respectively, with 15 bases between them. Amplification targeted TCR beta CDR3 regions from RNA transcripts. First-round RT-PCR targeting the TCR CDR3 was performed with the HTBI primer set. From the multiplex PCR reads, TCRdb called clonotypes with MiXCR, one entry per CDR3 protein. The sample records roughly 720,000 distinct CDR3 sequences, around a sixth being singletons. This clonotype has a count of ten or more.

The chain has TRBV12-3 or TRBV12-4 and TRBJ1-4; possible D gene TRBD1, 5 bases. The sequence was obtained from a man aged 50 to 60 with Graves' hyperthyroidism. The sample consisted of blood. The CDR3 here is CASSRQRAGEKLFF. CDR3 DNA: TGTGCCAGCAGCCGACAGAGGGCAGGTGAAAAACTGTTTTTT.